This record looks at one T cell receptor (beta chain) sequence and its context. Antigen: not known. This entry belongs to a study of human T cells and chemical hapten exposure. Across the study: The sensitizer, 2% DPC, was used on about 2 cm by about 2 cm of upper inner arm skin. After 6 days, upper back 0.01% DPC patch tests were scored. General study points: The formation of large CDR3 similarity clusters by expanded TCRs significantly exceeded that of controls.

Germline values: CDR1 SGHKS, CDR2 YYEKEE (reference sequence). V was clipped by 0 bases and J by 4 bases, with 7 bases between them. The CDR3 runs to 14 residues. TCRdb re-called the RACE reads with MiXCR, one entry per CDR3 protein. The data show 70,000 or so distinct CDR3 sequences, over 8.5% seen once. Time point in this sample: patch test 3, about 24 weeks after DPC sensitization. Specified treatment: therapeutic diphenylcyclopropenone sensitization with weekly scalp DPC. The receptor was isolated from a woman between 50 and 59 years old with alopecia areata. Some clones in this sample may be carry-over from other donors' samples. This rearrangement joins TRBV5-5 to TRBJ1-4, with a tentative D call TRBD1 (5 bases). The sample was whole blood, taken in connection with sensitization to the hapten diphenylcyclopropenone (DPC). CDR3 bases: TGTGCCAGCAGCTTGGCAGGGTATAATGAAAAACTGTTTTTT. Translating gives CASSLAGYNEKLFF.